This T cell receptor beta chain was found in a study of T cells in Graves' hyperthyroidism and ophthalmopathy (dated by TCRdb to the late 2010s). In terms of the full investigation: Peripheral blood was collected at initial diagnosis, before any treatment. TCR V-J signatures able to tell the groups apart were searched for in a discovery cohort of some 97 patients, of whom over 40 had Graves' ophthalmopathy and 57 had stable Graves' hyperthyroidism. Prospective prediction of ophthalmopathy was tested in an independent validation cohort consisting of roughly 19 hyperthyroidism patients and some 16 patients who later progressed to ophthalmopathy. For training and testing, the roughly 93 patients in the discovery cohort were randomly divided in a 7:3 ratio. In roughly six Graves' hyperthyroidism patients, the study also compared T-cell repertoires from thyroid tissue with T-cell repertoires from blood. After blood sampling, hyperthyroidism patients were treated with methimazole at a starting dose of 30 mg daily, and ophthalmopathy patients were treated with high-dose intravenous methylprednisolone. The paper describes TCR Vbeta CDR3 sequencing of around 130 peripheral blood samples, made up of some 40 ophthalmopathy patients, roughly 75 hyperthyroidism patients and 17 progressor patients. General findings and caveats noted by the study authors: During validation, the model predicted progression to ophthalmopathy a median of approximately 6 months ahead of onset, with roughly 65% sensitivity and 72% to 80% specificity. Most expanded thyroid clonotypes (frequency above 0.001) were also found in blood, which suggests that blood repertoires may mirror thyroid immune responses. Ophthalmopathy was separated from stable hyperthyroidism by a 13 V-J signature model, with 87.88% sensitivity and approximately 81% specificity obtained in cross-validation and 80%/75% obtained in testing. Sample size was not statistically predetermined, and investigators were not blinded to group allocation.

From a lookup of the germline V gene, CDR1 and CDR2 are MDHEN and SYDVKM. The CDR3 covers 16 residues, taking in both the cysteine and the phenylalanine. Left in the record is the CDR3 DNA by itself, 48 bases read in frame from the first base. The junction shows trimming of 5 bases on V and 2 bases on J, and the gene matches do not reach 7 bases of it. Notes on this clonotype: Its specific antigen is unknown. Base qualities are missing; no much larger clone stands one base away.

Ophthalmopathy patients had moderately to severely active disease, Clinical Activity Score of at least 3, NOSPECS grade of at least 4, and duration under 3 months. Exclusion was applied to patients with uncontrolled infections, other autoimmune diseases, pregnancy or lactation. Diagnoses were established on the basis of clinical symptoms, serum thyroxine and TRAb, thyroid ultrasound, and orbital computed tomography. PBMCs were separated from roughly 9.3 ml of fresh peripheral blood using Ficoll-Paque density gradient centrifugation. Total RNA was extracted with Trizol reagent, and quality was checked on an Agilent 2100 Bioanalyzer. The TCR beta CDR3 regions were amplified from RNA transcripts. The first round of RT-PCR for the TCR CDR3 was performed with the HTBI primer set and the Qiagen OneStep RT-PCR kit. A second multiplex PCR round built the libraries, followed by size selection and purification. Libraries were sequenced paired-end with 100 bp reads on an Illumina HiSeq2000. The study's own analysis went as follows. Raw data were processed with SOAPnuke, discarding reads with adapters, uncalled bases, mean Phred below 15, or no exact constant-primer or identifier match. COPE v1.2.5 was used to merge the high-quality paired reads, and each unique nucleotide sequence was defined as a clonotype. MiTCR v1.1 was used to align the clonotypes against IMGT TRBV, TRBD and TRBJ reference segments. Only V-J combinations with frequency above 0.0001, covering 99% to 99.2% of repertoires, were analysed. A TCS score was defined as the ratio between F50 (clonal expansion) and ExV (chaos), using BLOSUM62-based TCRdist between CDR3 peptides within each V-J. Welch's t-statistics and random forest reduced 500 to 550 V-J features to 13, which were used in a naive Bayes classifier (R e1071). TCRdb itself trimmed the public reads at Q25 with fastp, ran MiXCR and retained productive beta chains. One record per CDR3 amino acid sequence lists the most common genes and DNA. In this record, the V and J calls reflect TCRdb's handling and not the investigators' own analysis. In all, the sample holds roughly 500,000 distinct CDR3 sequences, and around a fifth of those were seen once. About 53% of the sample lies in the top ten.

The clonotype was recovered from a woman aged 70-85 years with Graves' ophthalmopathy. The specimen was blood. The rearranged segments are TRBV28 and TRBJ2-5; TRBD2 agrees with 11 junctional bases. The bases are TGTGCCAGCAGTCCCGAGGGACTAGCGGTTCAAGAGACCCAGTACTTC. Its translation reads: CASSPEGLAVQETQYF.